This T cell receptor beta chain was sequenced in a study of cytomegalovirus exposure and HLA in healthy donors. Study background: Earlier work reported about 110 million unique TCR beta sequences from about 180 million T cells.

As to this clone: Its specificity is not known.

The PCR made use of 60 Vbeta and 13 Jbeta primers. The protocol was immunoSEQ multiplex PCR, while the TCRdb copy is restricted to in-frame clones and leaves out a portion. The sample holds 100,000 to 120,000 clones, around 75% seen once. Findings and caveats of the study: One variant, a missense change in DCLRE1C, was linked in a later analysis to TCR beta V- and J-gene trimming.

With 3 bases clipped from V and 5 bases from J, the junction kept 7 bases outside the gene matches. CDR1 and CDR2 (germline): MDHEN, SYDVKM. This CDR3 spans 15 amino acids. The chain joins TRBV28 to TRBJ2-3; 8 nucleotides align to TRBD1. This sequence was found in a man aged 25 to 45 in good health and CMV-seronegative. The sample consisted of PBMCs. The DNA for the CDR3 is TGTGCCAGCAGTTTGCAGGGGGCGATGGTAGATACGCAGTATTTT. Amino acids: CASSLQGAMVDTQYF.